Listed here are 23 T cell receptor beta chains from one sample, sequenced in a study of T cell responses to AZD1222 COVID-19 vaccine. TCRdb keeps only in-frame clones here, not all; method: immunoSEQ multiplex PCR. This sample yields roughly 140,000 clones, of which around 86% are seen a single time; around 4.3% belongs to the top ten. The source was peripheral blood, collected on day 0 of MenACWY control vaccination. The source is an adult in good health.

V gene TRBV24-1 combines with J gene TRBJ1-1; D may be TRBD1 (5 bases). Germline CDR1 KGHDR, CDR2 SFDVKD. V gave up 4 bases and J gave up 5 bases, with 10 bases separating them. The CDR3 covers 13 residues. DNA for the CDR3: TGTGCCACCAGTGACGGGGCGGGAACTGAAGCTTTCTTT. It specifies CATSDGAGTEAFF.

This sequence joins TRBV4-1 and TRBJ1-1, with D possibly matching TRBD1 (6 bases). This CDR3 region has 16 residues. Germline CDR1 reads MGHRA; CDR2 reads YSYEKL. Trimming cost V 1 base and J 5 bases, with 17 bases left between them. DNA for the CDR3: TGCGCCAGCAGCCAAGGGTCGCAGGGGCGGGGAACTGAAGCTTTCTTT. Translated, it gives CASSQGSQGRGTEAFF.

The table lists this clone with a count of one. The V and J genes are TRBV5-1 and TRBJ1-2; the D gene is possibly TRBD1 (6 bases). Germline V lookup: CDR1 SGHRS, CDR2 YFSETQ. Trimming pared 7 bases from V and 5 bases from J, leaving 15 bases between. The CDR3 covers 13 residues. The CDR3 is CASRIRDIYGYTF. DNA of the CDR3: TGCGCCAGCCGAATCCGGGACATATATGGCTACACCTTC.

The rearrangement joins TRBV7-3 to TRBJ2-3; 8 positions match TRBD2. The junction had 7 bases not matched to a gene; V was cut back by 1 base and J by 1 base. Germline V gene sequence: CDR1 SGHTA, CDR2 FQGTGA. CDR3 length equals 17 residues. The CDR3 nucleotides are TGTGCCAGCAGCTTAAGAGCGGGGGCGACGGGCACAGATACGCAGTATTTT. This sequence encodes CASSLRAGATGTDTQYF.

The chain links TRBV2 to TRBJ2-2; D is undetermined. Germline V lookup: CDR1 SNHLY, CDR2 FYNNEI. The CDR3 runs 15 residues. The V end was cut by 6 bases, the J end by 3 bases, with 14 bases between. The CDR3 sequence is CASSQTGPYTGELFF. The CDR3 DNA sequence: TGTGCCAGCAGCCAGACCGGACCCTACACCGGGGAGCTGTTTTTT. The full variable domain, with the rest looked up from reference TRBV2 and TRBJ2-2, is EPEVTQTPSHQVTQMGQEVILRCVPISNHLYFYWYRQILGQKVEFLVSFYNNEISEKSEIFDDQFSVERPDGSNFTLKIRSTKLEDSAMYFCASSQTGPYTGELFFGEGSRLTVL.

CDR3 residues: CATSRGGTAYEQYF. The CDR3 DNA reads TGTGCCACCAGCAGAGGAGGGACAGCCTACGAGCAGTACTTC. The chain carries TRBV15 and TRBJ2-7, with 7 bases lining up with TRBD1. The V segment lost 1 base and the J segment 2 bases; nucleotides outside the gene matches: 2. CDR3 length: 14 residues. Germline CDR1 and CDR2: LNHNV and YYDKDF (reference sequence).

This rearrangement joins TRBV5-1 to TRBJ2-2, with D possibly TRBD1 on 5 matching bases. Germline CDR1 and CDR2: SGHRS and YFSETQ. V dropped 4 bases and J dropped 10 bases, with 17 bases sitting between them. The CDR3 has 14 residues. CDR3 residues: CASSVSPGPLELFF. CDR3 in DNA: TGCGCCAGCAGCGTCTCACCAGGGCCGCTGGAGCTGTTTTTT.

The chain recombines TRBV9 with TRBJ1-1, with 12 positions matching TRBD1. Germline trimming cut 0 bases from V and 0 bases from J; bases unmatched to any gene: 9. The CDR3 extends over 19 amino acids. Germline values: CDR1 SGDLS, CDR2 YYNGEE. The CDR3 DNA reads TGTGCCAGCAGCGTAGCTAGGGACAGGGGGCTCACTATGAACACTGAAGCTTTCTTT. Protein: CASSVARDRGLTMNTEAFF.

The chain recombines TRBV9 with TRBJ2-3; 7 bases agree with TRBD2. The CDR3 length is 16 residues. Germline trimming cut 2 bases from V and 1 base from J; bases unmatched to any gene: 7. Germline CDR1 reads SGDLS; CDR2 reads YYNGEE. DNA of the CDR3: TGTGCCAGCAGCGTCCTCGGGGGAGGGGGCACAGATACGCAGTATTTT. Protein: CASSVLGGGGTDTQYF.

The chain has TRBV19 and TRBJ1-5; D may be TRBD1 (5 bases). Trimming stripped 7 bases from V and 2 bases from J, with 18 bases between. The CDR3 is made up of 16 amino acids. Germline CDR1 LNHDA, CDR2 SQIVND (reference sequence). The CDR3 loop reads CASTNTAGVGNQPQHF. As DNA, the CDR3 is TGTGCCAGTACCAACACGGCGGGGGTCGGCAATCAGCCCCAGCATTTT.

The chain is built from TRBV6-5 and TRBJ1-4, with D tentatively TRBD1 (5 bases). This CDR3 contains 13 residues. The V end was cut by 10 bases, the J end by 9 bases, with 18 bases between. The germline CDR1 and CDR2 sequences are MNHEY and SVGAGI. CDR3 residues: CAISDSGIQKLFF. Here the CDR3 DNA reads TGTGCCATCTCAGACAGTGGTATACAAAAACTGTTTTTT.

This sequence joins TRBV6-5 and TRBJ2-7; no definite D call. This CDR3 contains 11 residues. Trimming shortened V by 6 bases and J by 3 bases, and 6 bases separated the two germline ends. Germline V gives CDR1 MNHEY, CDR2 SVGAGI. The CDR3 DNA is TGTGCCAGCAGGGATAACTACGAGCAGTACTTC. It yields the protein CASRDNYEQYF.

V gene TRBV6-1 combines with J gene TRBJ1-5; D is undetermined. CDR3 length: 12 residues. Trimming removed 3 bases from V and 9 bases from J, with 9 bases in between. Germline-derived CDR1 and CDR2 are MNHNS and SASEGT. CDR3 amino acids: CASSDQGPPQHF. The CDR3 DNA reads TGTGCCAGCAGTGATCAAGGGCCGCCCCAGCATTTT.

The CDR3 protein is CASSLNVLISGANVLTF. The CDR3 bases are TGCGCCAGCAGCTTGAATGTTCTGATCTCGGGGGCCAACGTCCTGACTTTC. This rearrangement joins TRBV5-1 to TRBJ2-6, with unresolved D. Germline lookup yields CDR1 SGHRS and CDR2 YFSETQ. The CDR3 totals 17 residues. Deletions cut 1 base from V and 4 bases from J, with 15 bases between.

The chain recombines TRBV20-1 with TRBJ1-4; D is ambiguous. The CDR3 sequence is 12 residues long. In germline, CDR1 is DFQATT, CDR2 SNEGSKA (reference sequence). V was cut by 3 bases and J by 6 bases, with 8 bases left in between. DNA of the CDR3: TGCAGTGCTAGTAGTAGGGATGAAAAACTGTTTTTT. Translating gives CSASSRDEKLFF.

The CDR3 region is CASSPHTGELFF. The CDR3 coding sequence is TGTGCCAGCAGCCCTCACACCGGGGAGCTGTTTTTT. The gene calls are TRBV7-8 and TRBJ2-2; no definite D call. Trimming removed 5 bases at V and 3 bases at J, with 4 bases between. The length of the CDR3 is 12 residues. CDR1 and CDR2 (germline): SGHVS, FQNEAQ.

The chain couples TRBV20-1 to TRBJ1-3; D gene unclear. V was trimmed by 8 bases and J by 0 bases, leaving 5 bases between them. From germline, CDR1 is DFQATT and CDR2 SNEGSKA (reference sequence). The CDR3 sequence is 11 residues long. In nucleotides, the CDR3 is TGCAGTATAAGCTCTGGAAACACCATATATTTT. It translates to CSISSGNTIYF.

The chain is built from TRBV6-1 and TRBJ1-2; a weak D match, TRBD1 (5 bases). Germline V gives CDR1 MNHNS, CDR2 SASEGT. This CDR3 is 13 amino acids long. Trimming took off 0 bases at V and 7 bases at J, with 9 bases between the two ends. This CDR3 reads CASSEARRGGYTF. The CDR3 DNA is TGTGCCAGCAGTGAAGCGCGGAGGGGTGGCTACACCTTC.

This chain connects TRBV10-3 to TRBJ1-2; 7 nucleotides match TRBD1. Germline CDR1 is ENHRY and CDR2 is SYGVKD. The CDR3 covers 14 residues. V was clipped by 2 bases and J by 5 bases; unmatched bases: 5. The CDR3 reads CAISEGDRPYGYTF. The CDR3 nucleotides read TGTGCCATCAGTGAGGGGGACAGACCTTATGGCTACACCTTC.

The rearrangement links TRBV2 to TRBJ2-5, with a weak D call TRBD1 (6 bases). CDR3 length: 13 residues. Germline CDR1 reads SNHLY; CDR2 reads FYNNEI. Between the trimmed V and J ends, which lost 4 bases and 4 bases, there was a span of 10 bases. As DNA, the CDR3 is TGTGCCAGCAGTGGAATCAGGGGAGAGACCCAGTACTTC. This translates into CASSGIRGETQYF.

This rearrangement joins TRBV14 to TRBJ1-2; D ambiguous. Germline V CDR1 and CDR2: SGHDN, FVKESK. The CDR3 has 14 residues. V was cut by 4 bases and J by 7 bases, with 16 bases left in between. The CDR3 reads CASSRERTTFGYTF. The CDR3 nucleotides read TGTGCCAGCAGCCGGGAAAGGACTACTTTTGGCTACACCTTC.

V gene TRBV7-9 combines with J gene TRBJ1-1; D ambiguous. CDR3 length equals 11 residues. CDR1 and CDR2 from the germline V gene are SEHNR and FQNEAQ (reference sequence). The V and J ends lost 5 bases and 3 bases respectively, with 4 bases between them. The CDR3 loop reads CASSRYTEAFF. In nucleotides, the CDR3 is TGTGCCAGCAGCCGTTACACTGAAGCTTTCTTT.

In this sample, this clone turned up once. The genes are TRBV7-9 and TRBJ1-2; D is unclear. CDR1 SEHNR and CDR2 FQNEAQ come from the germline V gene (reference sequence). Trimming pared 5 bases from V and 4 bases from J, leaving 8 bases between. The CDR3 contains 12 residues. Written as DNA, the CDR3 is TGTGCCAGCAGCCTCCGGACCTATGGCTACACCTTC. It codes for CASSLRTYGYTF.